Shown below are 16 T cell receptor beta chains from a single sample sequenced in a study of T-cell memory formation after mild COVID-19. TCRdb re-called the 5' RACE reads with MiXCR, one entry per CDR3 protein. Of hundreds of thousands of distinct CDR3 sequences in the sample, roughly 25% are singletons; the top ten hold under 15%. The material sequenced was PBMCs or a T cell subset sorted from them (not recorded which). The receptors originated from an adult woman who had mild COVID-19 (a few samples of this study predate the infection). Cell type and time point are not known.

This sequence joins TRBV20-1 and TRBJ2-2; D not certain. The CDR3 has 15 residues. Per germline, CDR1 DFQATT and CDR2 SNEGSKA (reference sequence). V shed 0 bases and J shed 6 bases, with 14 bases lying between them. CDR3 amino acids: CSAREAQGPPGELFF. CDR3 in DNA: TGCAGTGCTAGAGAGGCACAAGGGCCGCCCGGGGAGCTGTTTTTT.

The rearrangement links TRBV5-4 to TRBJ1-1; D unresolved. CDR1 and CDR2 from the germline V gene are SGHNT and YYREEE (reference sequence). This CDR3 is built from 13 residues. Between the trimmed V and J ends, which lost 2 bases and 3 bases, there was a span of 8 bases. Here the CDR3 reads CASSLGADTEAFF. The CDR3 bases are TGTGCCAGCAGCTTAGGTGCCGACACTGAAGCTTTCTTT.

The chain is built from TRBV5-4 and TRBJ2-2; 7 bases fit TRBD1. V shed 4 bases and J 6 bases; nucleotides not matched to a gene: 12. The length of the CDR3 is 16 residues. Germline assignment: CDR1 SGHNT and CDR2 YYREEE (reference sequence). CDR3 protein: CASSVPHQGVSGELFF. CDR3 sequence (DNA): TGTGCCAGCAGCGTTCCGCATCAGGGGGTTTCCGGGGAGCTGTTTTTT.

This clonotype has more than one count but fewer than ten. The gene calls are TRBV11-1 and TRBJ2-6, with D possibly called TRBD1 or TRBD2 (5 bases each). This CDR3 comprises 15 residues. The V gene's germline CDR1 is SGHAT and CDR2 FQDESV (reference sequence). With 7 bases removed from V and 4 bases from J, the gap between germline ends came to 14 bases. CDR3 bases: TGTGCCAGCAATCGAAGGGGAGCCGGGGCCAACGTCCTGACTTTC. The encoded protein is CASNRRGAGANVLTF.

This clonotype occurred a few times. The chain is built from TRBV15 and TRBJ1-2; unclear D gene. With 1 base removed from V and 6 bases from J, the gap between germline ends came to 6 bases. This CDR3 is built from 12 residues. Germline CDR1 and CDR2: LNHNV and YYDKDF (reference sequence). CDR3 in DNA: TGTGCCACCAGCAGAGGTGGAGATGGCTACACCTTC. This gives the protein CATSRGGDGYTF.

The genes are TRBV7-6 and TRBJ2-1; the D gene is possibly TRBD1 (6 bases). The CDR3 length is 14 residues. Germline loops: CDR1 SGHVS, CDR2 FNYEAQ. V was shortened by 2 bases and J by 3 bases, with 8 bases between the two germline ends. The CDR3 nucleotides read TGTGCCAGCAGCTTAAAGGGGGACTACAATGAGCAGTTCTTC. The encoded protein is CASSLKGDYNEQFF.

The CDR3 sequence: CSVEGGSGTGAASEQFF. The CDR3 DNA follows: TGCAGCGTTGAAGGGGGTTCGGGAACAGGGGCTGCCAGTGAGCAGTTCTTC. The genes are TRBV29-1 and TRBJ2-1; 7 nucleotides match TRBD1. The trim removed 1 base at V and 9 bases at J, leaving 18 bases unmatched. Per germline, CDR1 SQVTM and CDR2 ANQGSEA. This CDR3 is 17 amino acids long.

This chain links TRBV29-1 with TRBJ2-2; tentatively, D is TRBD1 (5 bases). The CDR3 extends over 11 amino acids. V dropped 6 bases and J dropped 4 bases, with 6 bases sitting between them. Germline CDR1 and CDR2: SQVTM and ANQGSEA. The CDR3: CSVDSTGELFF. DNA of the CDR3: TGCAGCGTCGACAGCACCGGGGAGCTGTTTTTT.

V is TRBV4-1 and J is TRBJ1-2; perhaps TRBD1 as D (6 bases). CDR3 length: 14 amino acids. V lost 4 bases, J lost 2 bases, and 11 bases lay in between. CDR1 is MGHRA and CDR2 is YSYEKL in the germline V gene. The CDR3 is CASSRATGNYGYTF. CDR3 sequence (DNA): TGCGCCAGCAGCCGCGCAACAGGGAACTATGGCTACACCTTC.

The chain recombines TRBV30 with TRBJ2-5; D unclear. The germline CDR1 and CDR2 sequences are GTSNPN and SVGIG (reference sequence). The V end lost 3 bases, the J end lost 3 bases, and 8 bases lay between the germline ends. The CDR3 spans 12 residues. The CDR3, as DNA: TGTGCCTGGAGCGGCCCCAAAGAGACCCAGTACTTC. Residues: CAWSGPKETQYF.

This clonotype appeared a few times. The chain combines TRBV5-4 with TRBJ2-3; D is unclear. The V and J ends lost 1 base and 0 bases respectively, with 9 bases between them. This CDR3 comprises 15 residues. Germline CDR1 is SGHNT and CDR2 is YYREEE (reference sequence). CDR3 DNA sequence: TGTGCCAGCAGCTTGTTTGTGGACAGCACAGATACGCAGTATTTT. Translated, it gives CASSLFVDSTDTQYF. Full variable domain (rest looked up from reference TRBV5-4 and TRBJ2-3): ETGVTQSPTHLIKTRGQQVTLRCSSQSGHNTVSWYQQALGQGPQFIFQYYREEENGRGNFPPRFSGLQFPNYSSELNVNALELDDSALYLCASSLFVDSTDTQYFGPGTRLTVL.

The V gene is TRBV19, the J gene TRBJ2-6, with D possibly matching TRBD1 (6 bases). The CDR3 contains 15 residues. Germline CDR1 and CDR2: LNHDA and SQIVND (reference sequence). The V end lost 10 bases, the J end lost 0 bases, and 13 bases lay between the germline ends. CDR3 loop: CATKTGYSGANVLTF. The CDR3 bases are TGTGCCACCAAGACAGGTTACTCTGGGGCCAACGTCCTGACTTTC.

This clonotype has only a few counts. V and J are TRBV6-2 or TRBV6-3 and TRBJ2-7; D may be TRBD1 (5 bases). Germline V gives CDR1 MNHEY, CDR2 SVGEGT. Trimming took 8 bases from V and 0 from J, leaving 8 bases between them. The CDR3 is 12 amino acids. The chain's CDR3 is CASGHGSYEQYF. The CDR3 DNA reads TGTGCCAGCGGACACGGCTCCTACGAGCAGTACTTC.

The chain couples TRBV27 to TRBJ2-7, with a weak D call TRBD1 (5 bases). Deletions cut 2 bases from V and 3 bases from J, with 11 bases between. Germline loops: CDR1 MNHEY, CDR2 SMNVEV (reference sequence). CDR3 length equals 14 residues. CDR3 in DNA: TGTGCCAGCAGTTTAACTGCAGACAGCTACGAGCAGTACGTC. Translated: CASSLTADSYEQYV.

This clonotype has a handful of counts. This rearrangement joins TRBV21-1 to TRBJ1-1; the D call TRBD1 from the table was never checked on the DNA. TRBV21-1 is deemed a pseudogene. The CDR3 is 15 amino acids. This chain's CDR3 is CASSRRGQGQSEAFF. Written as DNA, the CDR3 is TGTGCCAGCAGCCGCCGAGGACAGGGTCAATCTGAAGCTTTCTTT.

This clonotype appeared a few times. This chain connects TRBV12-3 or TRBV12-4 to TRBJ1-5; D perhaps matches TRBD1 (5 bases). CDR3 length equals 14 residues. Between the trimmed V and J ends, which lost 6 bases and 6 bases, there was a span of 15 bases. CDR3 region: CASSPGMASQPQHF. CDR3 nucleotide sequence: TGTGCCAGCAGCCCAGGGATGGCTAGTCAGCCCCAGCATTTT.